The 5 T cell receptor beta chains below come from one sample, sequenced in a study of CD8+ T cells in alopecia areata. Sequencing templates came from extracted RNA that was reverse transcribed into cDNA. Profiling relied on immunoSEQ multiplex PCR, and the TCRdb table lists in-frame clones only, not all of them. The repertoire includes under 130,000 clones, roughly 53% of them detected once, and 7.5% to 9% sits in the top ten. Sequencing was done on a sample of CD4+ T cells sorted from blood. The origin of the receptors is a human donor in good health.

The V and J genes are TRBV18 and TRBJ2-4; weak D call: TRBD1 (5 bases). Germline V lookup: CDR1 KGHSH, CDR2 LQKENI. The V end was cut by 2 bases, the J end by 8 bases, with 7 bases between. CDR3 size: 12 residues. Here the CDR3 reads CASSPSRDIQYF. The CDR3 coding sequence is TGTGCCAGCTCACCAAGCAGGGACATTCAGTACTTC. The full variable domain, completed using reference TRBV18 and TRBJ2-4, is NAGVMQNPRHLVRRRGQEARLRCSPMKGHSHVYWYRQLPEEGLKFMVYLQKENIIDESGMPKERFSAEFPKEGPSILRIQQVVRGDSAAYFCASSPSRDIQYFGAGTRLSVL.

The gene calls are TRBV30 and TRBJ2-3; D might be TRBD1 or TRBD2, each matching 6 bases. The V and J ends lost 5 bases and 9 bases respectively, with 15 bases between them. The CDR3 sequence is 12 residues long. Germline V lookup: CDR1 GTSNPN, CDR2 SVGIG (reference sequence). CDR3 loop: CAWLGGMGTQYF. CDR3 sequence (DNA): TGTGCCTGGTTAGGGGGGATGGGGACGCAGTATTTT.

The chain is built from TRBV28 and TRBJ1-5, with 7 bases that match TRBD1. J lost 3 bases, V lost 7 bases, and 12 bases had no gene match. The germline gives CDR1 MDHEN, CDR2 SYDVKM. This CDR3 region has 16 residues. The DNA for the CDR3 is TGTGCCAGCACTCGCTACAACAGGGGTATCAATCAGCCCCAGCATTTT. Translating it yields CASTRYNRGINQPQHF.

The rearrangement joins TRBV7-9 to TRBJ1-2, with D maybe TRBD1 (5 bases). V was shortened by 10 bases and J by 7 bases, with 13 bases between the two germline ends. Germline V lookup: CDR1 SEHNR, CDR2 FQNEAQ (reference sequence). CDR3 length: 11 amino acids. CDR3 amino acids: CATSRGGGYTF. The CDR3 DNA sequence: TGTGCCACCTCGAGGGGCGGTGGCTACACCTTC.

This clone appeared a few times. The rearrangement uses TRBV7-2 and TRBJ2-2; 10 bases line up with TRBD1. The ends lost 5 bases at V and 6 bases at J; junction bases unmatched: 3. The CDR3 loop spans 14 amino acids. Germline CDR1 and CDR2: SGHTA and FQGNSA. This chain's CDR3 is CASSRDRGAGELFF. Written as DNA, the CDR3 is TGTGCCAGCAGCAGGGACAGGGGAGCCGGGGAGCTGTTTTTT.